The next 10 T cell receptor beta chains were all read from a single sample in a study of cytomegalovirus exposure and HLA in healthy donors. Primers for the PCR totalled 60 Vbeta and 13 Jbeta. Using immunoSEQ multiplex PCR, the repertoire was profiled, and TCRdb retains in-frame clones only, with some absent. The data hold over 150,000 clones, with about three quarters observed a single time. Material: PBMCs. The receptors stem from a man aged 18 to 29 in good health and CMV-seronegative.

A few counts support this clone. This chain uses TRBV18 with TRBJ1-4; D unclear. The CDR3 is 14 amino acids. In germline, CDR1 is KGHSH, CDR2 LQKENI. V was shortened by 5 bases and J by 8 bases, with 15 bases between the two germline ends. CDR3: CASSGSYVEEKLFF. The CDR3 nucleotides read TGTGCCAGCTCAGGTTCGTACGTAGAAGAAAAACTGTTTTTT.

The CDR3 nucleotides read TGTGCCAGCTCACCGGTAAGCGATTCCTACAATGAGCAGTTCTTC. This codes for CASSPVSDSYNEQFF. The rearrangement uses TRBV18 and TRBJ2-1; unclear D gene. This CDR3 region has 15 residues. CDR1 and CDR2 from the germline V gene are KGHSH and LQKENI. Trimming stripped 3 bases from V and 1 base from J, with 10 bases between.

This clone was counted a single time. The CDR3 reads CASTRRTGGSVAGELFF. In DNA, the CDR3 is TGTGCCAGCACCCGACGCACAGGGGGCTCTGTAGCCGGGGAGCTGTTTTTT. V and J are TRBV11-2 and TRBJ2-2; 9 bases are shared with TRBD1. Germline V gene sequence: CDR1 SGHAT, CDR2 FQNNGV. Trimming took 7 bases from V and 6 from J; bases not matched to a gene: 15. The CDR3 runs 17 residues.

The J gene is TRBJ2-5, the V gene TRBV15, with 11 bases that match TRBD2. V lost 0 bases to trimming and J lost 6 bases; unmatched junction nucleotides: 12. The CDR3 consists of 18 residues. Germline CDR1 reads LNHNV; CDR2 reads YYDKDF (reference sequence). In DNA form, the CDR3 reads TGTGCCACCAGCAGAGATCTAGGAGTAGCGGGAGGGCCGAAGACCCAGTACTTC. It is translated as CATSRDLGVAGGPKTQYF.

V usage is TRBV27 and J usage is TRBJ2-1; no clear D. In germline, CDR1 is MNHEY, CDR2 SMNVEV (reference sequence). The CDR3 is 15 residues long. With 5 bases removed from V and 0 bases from J, the gap between germline ends came to 11 bases. The CDR3: CASSPDTSSYNEQFF. The CDR3 DNA is TGTGCCAGCAGTCCCGACACGAGCTCCTACAATGAGCAGTTCTTC.

This chain joins TRBV7-2 and TRBJ2-1; 15 bases agree with TRBD2. The CDR3 has 15 amino acids. Germline V gene lookup returns CDR1 SGHTA and CDR2 FQGNSA. The V gene end was trimmed by 5 bases and the J gene end by 8 bases; junction bases not matched to a gene: 4. The CDR3 region has the DNA TGTGCCAGCAGCCCCCGGACTAGCGGGAGGGATGAGCAGTTCTTC. It specifies CASSPRTSGRDEQFF.

This sequence joins TRBV7-8 and TRBJ2-1, with D perhaps TRBD2 (5 bases). CDR3 length: 15 amino acids. Germline CDR1 is SGHVS and CDR2 is FQNEAQ. The V gene lost 0 bases and the J gene lost 5 bases, with 11 bases spanning the gap. The CDR3 loop reads CASSLAERKNNEQFF. Here the CDR3 DNA reads TGTGCCAGCAGCTTAGCAGAGCGGAAAAACAATGAGCAGTTCTTC.

This chain links TRBV10-3 with TRBJ2-7, with TRBD2 identical over 9 bases. This CDR3 is built from 12 residues. Losses at the gene ends were 7 bases for V and 7 bases for J; bases not matched to a gene: 5. Per germline, CDR1 ENHRY and CDR2 SYGVKD. CDR3 region: CAIKREEGEQYF. The CDR3 coding sequence is TGTGCCATCAAGCGGGAGGAGGGAGAGCAGTACTTC.

The chain employs TRBV9 and TRBJ2-5, with D maybe TRBD2 (6 bases). The germline V and J ends were trimmed by 2 bases and 2 bases, with 16 bases remaining between them. Germline-derived CDR1 and CDR2 are SGDLS and YYNGEE. CDR3 length equals 16 residues. The DNA of the CDR3 is TGTGCCAGCAGCGTGCGACAGACGGCGGGACAAGAGACCCAGTACTTC. Protein sequence: CASSVRQTAGQETQYF.

This clone was counted a single time. The chain recombines TRBV2 with TRBJ2-3; 11 bases are shared with TRBD2. This CDR3 spans 15 amino acids. Germline assignment: CDR1 SNHLY and CDR2 FYNNEI. V was clipped by 6 bases and J by 3 bases; unmatched bases: 5. The DNA of the CDR3 is TGTGCCAGCAGCGAATCTAGCGGGAGGACAGATACGCAGTATTTT. Protein product: CASSESSGRTDTQYF.